Shown below are 9 T cell receptor beta chains from a single sample sequenced in a study of identical twins. In TCRdb, the 5' RACE reads were re-called with MiXCR into one record per CDR3 protein. The table has around 960,000 distinct CDR3 sequences, approximately 13% seen once. This sample was also put to use in a study of yellow fever vaccine responses in identical twins.

Sequenced input: PBMCs. The receptors derive from a woman between 18 and 30 years old in good health.

This clonotype has just a few counts. This chain joins TRBV10-3 and TRBJ1-4; no reliable D call. The germline gives CDR1 ENHRY, CDR2 SYGVKD. There are 14 residues in the CDR3. Trimming stripped 3 bases from V and 4 bases from J, with 9 bases between. CDR3 DNA: TGTGCCATCAGTGACGGCAGAGTTAATGAAAAACTGTTTTTT. Its protein is CAISDGRVNEKLFF.

This clonotype was counted ten times or more. This chain uses TRBV12-3 or TRBV12-4 with TRBJ1-5, with D tentatively TRBD1 (6 bases). The CDR3 runs to 16 residues. Trimming took off 3 bases at V and 3 bases at J, with 15 bases between the two ends. This chain's CDR3 is CASSLTGTTFNQPQHF. CDR3 coding DNA: TGTGCCAGCAGTTTGACCGGGACAACCTTCAATCAGCCCCAGCATTTT.

The rearrangement joins TRBV20-1 to TRBJ1-2, with D perhaps matching TRBD1 (5 bases). The CDR3 totals 13 residues. With 5 bases removed from V and 5 bases from J, the gap between germline ends came to 15 bases. In germline, CDR1 is DFQATT, CDR2 SNEGSKA (reference sequence). The CDR3 DNA is TGCAGTGCTGAGATGGGGCAGATATATGGCTACACCTTC. Its translation: CSAEMGQIYGYTF.

This clonotype was recorded a few times. The genes are TRBV5-1 and TRBJ2-5, with D hard to call. The CDR3 length is 14 residues. Trimming cost V 4 bases and J 2 bases, with 12 bases left between them. Germline V gene sequence: CDR1 SGHRS, CDR2 YFSETQ. The CDR3 nucleotides read TGCGCCAGCAGCCAGGACGGACCACAAGAGACCCAGTACTTC. This gives the protein CASSQDGPQETQYF.

This clonotype has just a few counts. The V gene is TRBV2, the J gene TRBJ1-2; D gene ambiguous. Germline lookup yields CDR1 SNHLY and CDR2 FYNNEI. The CDR3 has 12 residues. The DNA of the CDR3 is TGTGCGCAATGGGCGCCTAACTATGGCTACACCTTC. This gives the protein CAQWAPNYGYTF.

This clonotype has just a few counts. V and J are TRBV5-1 and TRBJ2-1; D call uncertain. Trimming cost V 1 base and J 0 bases, with 17 bases left between them. From germline, CDR1 is SGHRS and CDR2 YFSETQ. The CDR3 is 18 residues long. The CDR3 DNA follows: TGCGCCAGCAGCTTGTATGGCGAGTATTCGAGCTCCTACAATGAGCAGTTCTTC. It specifies CASSLYGEYSSSYNEQFF.

Here the CDR3 reads CASTDRRGGSNEQFF. The CDR3, as DNA: TGTGCCAGCACCGACCGGCGGGGGGGCTCCAATGAGCAGTTCTTC. The gene calls are TRBV2 and TRBJ2-1; 9 nucleotides align to TRBD2. Trimming took 7 bases from V and 6 from J; bases not matched to a gene: 10. CDR1 and CDR2 (germline): SNHLY, FYNNEI. CDR3 length: 15 amino acids.

The rearrangement links TRBV5-1 to TRBJ2-3; 7 nucleotides line up with TRBD1. The ends lost 4 bases at V and 5 bases at J; junction bases unmatched: 10. The CDR3 length is 15 residues. Germline V gene lookup returns CDR1 SGHRS and CDR2 YFSETQ. In DNA, the CDR3 is TGCGCCAGCAGCGTAAGGGACAGCCCCGAAGATACGCAGTATTTT. Its translation: CASSVRDSPEDTQYF.

This sequence joins TRBV7-9 and TRBJ1-4; 10 positions match TRBD1. Germline V gene data show CDR1 as SEHNR and CDR2 as FQNEAQ (reference sequence). Trimming cost V 5 bases and J 8 bases; bases outside gene matches: 11. CDR3 length: 16 residues. The chain's CDR3 is CASSLGQGSAFEKLFF. DNA for the CDR3: TGTGCCAGCAGCCTGGGACAGGGGTCAGCTTTCGAAAAACTGTTTTTT.